Presented here are 31 T cell receptor beta chains from one specimen sequenced in a study of blood T cell repertoires in COVID-19. TCRdb's copy holds only in-frame clones and misses some; the assay was immunoSEQ multiplex PCR. The table lists about 70,000 clones, around 87% of them singletons. Sample: peripheral blood. The receptors shown here come from a man in his forties with COVID-19, enrolled during active disease.

The count of this clone is one. The chain recombines TRBV5-5 with TRBJ2-5; the match to TRBD2 covers 8 bases. The V segment lost 4 bases and the J segment 0 bases; nucleotides outside the gene matches: 11. CDR1 and CDR2 from the germline V gene are SGHKS and YYEKEE (reference sequence). There are 17 residues in the CDR3. The CDR3 DNA is TGTGCCAGCAGCAAATATAGCGGGGCGCTCAACCAAGAGACCCAGTACTTC. The encoded protein is CASSKYSGALNQETQYF. The full variable domain, its missing parts supplied by reference TRBV5-5 and TRBJ2-5, is DAGVTQSPTHLIKTRGQQVTLRCSPISGHKSVSWYQQVLGQGPQFIFQYYEKEERGRGNFPDRFSARQFPNYSSELNVNALLLGDSALYLCASSKYSGALNQETQYFGPGTRLLVL.

The chain recombines TRBV7-9 with TRBJ2-3, with 8 bases fitting TRBD2. CDR3 length: 15 amino acids. Trimming took 1 base from V and 1 from J; bases not matched to a gene: 1. CDR1 is SEHNR, CDR2 FQNEAQ, per germline (reference sequence). The CDR3 nucleotides read TGTGCCAGCAGCTTAGTTAGCGGGGGCACAGATACGCAGTATTTT. The encoded protein is CASSLVSGGTDTQYF.

The V gene is TRBV5-4, the J gene TRBJ1-4; TRBD1 is a possible D gene (5 bases). This CDR3 has 14 residues. Germline V gene data show CDR1 as SGHNT and CDR2 as YYREEE (reference sequence). V lost 5 bases, J lost 7 bases, and 15 bases lay in between. The CDR3 loop is CASSNGGNGEKLFF. The CDR3 coding sequence is TGTGCCAGCAGTAACGGGGGGAATGGTGAAAAACTGTTTTTT. Full variable domain (remainder filled in from reference TRBV5-4 and TRBJ1-4): ETGVTQSPTHLIKTRGQQVTLRCSSQSGHNTVSWYQQALGQGPQFIFQYYREEENGRGNFPPRFSGLQFPNYSSELNVNALELDDSALYLCASSNGGNGEKLFFGSGTQLSVL.

V usage is TRBV29-1 and J usage is TRBJ2-1, with TRBD1 matching over 8 bases. Germline CDR1 is SQVTM and CDR2 is ANQGSEA. The CDR3 loop spans 12 amino acids. V was pared by 3 bases and J by 7 bases, with 2 bases of the junction left unmatched. Here the CDR3 reads CSVDRGQNEQFF. The CDR3 bases are TGCAGCGTTGACAGGGGGCAAAATGAGCAGTTCTTC.

The genes are TRBV6-2 or TRBV6-3 and TRBJ1-4, with 7 bases lining up with TRBD1. The CDR3 length is 14 residues. Looked up from germline, CDR1 is MNHEY and CDR2 is SVGEGT. After removal of 4 bases from V and 11 bases from J, the junction contained 10 bases not matched to a gene. The CDR3 bases are TGTGCCAGCAGTTTCCCTATGCCGACAGGGAAACTGTTTTTT. It codes for CASSFPMPTGKLFF.

In this sample, this clone turned up once. The chain has TRBV6-5 and TRBJ1-5; 12 bases map to TRBD1. The germline gives CDR1 MNHEY, CDR2 SVGAGI. V trimming: 6 bases; J trimming: 3 bases; junction bases outside the gene matches: 3. The CDR3 is 15 residues long. CDR3: CASRGTGGNNQPQHF. In DNA, the CDR3 is TGTGCCAGCAGGGGGACAGGGGGCAACAATCAGCCCCAGCATTTT.

J is TRBJ2-2 and V is TRBV9; the D is unclear. Germline lookup yields CDR1 SGDLS and CDR2 YYNGEE. This CDR3 region has 14 residues. The V gene lost 0 bases and the J gene lost 7 bases, with 10 bases spanning the gap. The CDR3 region has the DNA TGTGCCAGCAGCGTAGACCTAGGCGGCGGGGAGCTGTTTTTT. Translation gives CASSVDLGGGELFF.

V is TRBV2 and J is TRBJ2-7; 12 nucleotides line up with TRBD1. The CDR3 totals 14 residues. The ends lost 7 bases at V and 5 bases at J; junction bases unmatched: 6. The germline V gene has CDR1 SNHLY and CDR2 FYNNEI. The CDR3 DNA is TGTGCCAGCACGACCGGGACAGGGGGCGACGAGCAGTACTTC. This encodes CASTTGTGGDEQYF.

The chain carries TRBV24-1 and TRBJ1-6; maybe TRBD1 (5 bases). This CDR3 is built from 15 residues. Germline CDR1 reads KGHDR; CDR2 reads SFDVKD. Trimming pared 1 base from V and 8 bases from J, leaving 11 bases between. The CDR3 loop is CATSDFGGSDSPLHF. CDR3 bases: TGTGCCACCAGTGATTTCGGGGGATCGGATTCACCCCTCCACTTT.

The J gene is TRBJ1-1, the V gene TRBV18; D unresolved. Trimming shortened V by 2 bases and J by 3 bases, and 10 bases separated the two germline ends. This CDR3 comprises 14 residues. In germline, CDR1 is KGHSH, CDR2 LQKENI. The CDR3 DNA follows: TGTGCCAGCTCACCAAGCGGGTTGGACACTGAAGCTTTCTTT. This gives the protein CASSPSGLDTEAFF.

V and J are TRBV5-6 and TRBJ1-4; D is undetermined. The germline V and J ends were trimmed by 0 bases and 10 bases, with 10 bases remaining between them. This CDR3 contains 13 residues. Germline loops: CDR1 SGHDT, CDR2 YYEEEE. The CDR3 sequence: CASSLEREAKLFF. DNA of the CDR3: TGTGCCAGCAGCTTGGAAAGGGAGGCAAAACTGTTTTTT.

V usage is TRBV5-1 and J usage is TRBJ2-3; tentative D call: TRBD1 (6 bases). The CDR3 has 14 residues. Trimming removed 0 bases from V and 6 bases from J, with 11 bases in between. Germline lookup yields CDR1 SGHRS and CDR2 YFSETQ. The CDR3 DNA is TGCGCCAGCAGCTTGGGACAGGACCCCGATACGCAGTATTTT. Its translation is CASSLGQDPDTQYF.

The V gene is TRBV9, the J gene TRBJ2-5; D is possibly TRBD1 (6 bases). The CDR3 totals 15 residues. In germline, CDR1 is SGDLS, CDR2 YYNGEE. The V end lost 1 base, the J end lost 5 bases, and 15 bases lay between the germline ends. CDR3 DNA: TGTGCCAGCAGCGTAAAGGGGGAAAGGGAGGAGACCCAGTACTTC. Residues: CASSVKGEREETQYF. The full variable domain, rest sourced from reference TRBV9 and TRBJ2-5, is DSGVTQTPKHLITATGQRVTLRCSPRSGDLSVYWYQQSLDQGLQFLIQYYNGEERAKGNILERFSAQQFPDLHSELNLSSLELGDSALYFCASSVKGEREETQYFGPGTRLLVL.

The chain uses TRBV2 and TRBJ2-5; D is possibly TRBD2 (5 bases). The V end lost 1 base, the J end lost 5 bases, and 8 bases lay between the germline ends. The CDR3 has 13 residues. The germline CDR1 and CDR2 sequences are SNHLY and FYNNEI. The CDR3 DNA is TGTGCCAGCAGTGAAGTTAGGGAGGAGACCCAGTACTTC. This encodes CASSEVREETQYF.

This chain joins TRBV2 and TRBJ2-3; the match to TRBD2 covers 8 bases. J was trimmed by 2 bases and V by 7 bases; bases with no gene match: 5. Germline lookup yields CDR1 SNHLY and CDR2 FYNNEI. The CDR3 has 14 amino acids. The CDR3 nucleotides are TGTGCCAGCACCCAGCGGGGGATCACAGATACGCAGTATTTT. It specifies CASTQRGITDTQYF.

This chain joins TRBV7-2 and TRBJ1-5, with D tentatively TRBD1 (6 bases). Per the germline V gene, CDR1 is SGHTA and CDR2 is FQGNSA. Deletions cut 2 bases from V and 6 bases from J, with 14 bases between. The CDR3 length is 15 residues. The CDR3 sequence is CASSLLAGESQPQHF. The CDR3 coding sequence is TGTGCCAGCAGCTTACTGGCAGGGGAAAGTCAGCCCCAGCATTTT.

The rearrangement uses TRBV5-1 and TRBJ2-7; D might be TRBD1 (5 bases). The CDR3 has 13 residues. Trimming pared 1 base from V and 3 bases from J, leaving 8 bases between. Per the germline V gene, CDR1 is SGHRS and CDR2 is YFSETQ. CDR3 region: CASSLLGDYEQYF. The CDR3 DNA follows: TGCGCCAGCAGCTTGTTAGGGGACTACGAGCAGTACTTC. Combining the CDR3 with reference TRBV5-1 and TRBJ2-7 gives the whole variable domain KAGVTQTPRYLIKTRGQQVTLSCSPISGHRSVSWYQQTPGQGLQFLFEYFSETQRNKGNFPGRFSGRQFSNSRSEMNVSTLELGDSALYLCASSLLGDYEQYFGPGTRLTVT.

This clone was observed once. The J gene is TRBJ1-1, the V gene TRBV10-2; D is uncertain. The CDR3 runs 14 residues. Germline CDR1 is WSHSY and CDR2 is SAAADI. V was pared by 1 base and J by 1 base, with 7 bases between. The CDR3 bases are TGCGCCAGCAGTGAGTGGCAGCGGAACACTGAAGCTTTCTTT. Translated, it gives CASSEWQRNTEAFF.

The chain carries TRBV3-1 (or the pseudogene TRBV3-2) and TRBJ1-4; TRBD1 agrees at 8 bases. The CDR3 runs to 15 residues. The V gene's germline CDR1 is LGHDT and CDR2 YNNKEL (reference sequence). The junction had 8 bases not matched to a gene; V was cut back by 1 base and J by 10 bases. As DNA, the CDR3 is TGTGCCAGCAGCCAAGTCAGCCAGGGGGCTAGAAAACTGTTTTTT. Residues: CASSQVSQGARKLFF.

This clone was seen once. The chain uses TRBV12-3 or TRBV12-4 and TRBJ1-3, with TRBD1 matching 8 bases. V was pared by 5 bases and J by 7 bases, with 4 bases of the junction left unmatched. The CDR3 consists of 13 residues. CDR3 DNA: TGTGCCAGCAGTCTGACAGGGGTCAACACCATATATTTT. Protein: CASSLTGVNTIYF.

The chain recombines TRBV20-1 with TRBJ2-7; 9 positions agree with TRBD2. V was clipped by 3 bases and J by 2 bases; unmatched bases: 2. This CDR3 contains 13 residues. Looked up from germline, CDR1 is DFQATT and CDR2 is SNEGSKA (reference sequence). In nucleotides, the CDR3 is TGCAGTGCTAGTGGCGGGGGGGCCTACGAGCAGTACTTC. Translation: CSASGGGAYEQYF.

The rearrangement links TRBV6-6 to TRBJ2-4; no firm D call. The CDR3 contains 17 residues. Germline CDR1 reads MNHNY; CDR2 reads SVGAGI (reference sequence). Trimming left V 5 bases short and J 1 base short, with 18 bases between. DNA of the CDR3: TGTGCCAGCAGTCCGTATGGGCCAGGCTCGGCCAAAAACATTCAGTACTTC. It encodes CASSPYGPGSAKNIQYF.

As to this clone: Germline and junction disagree at one end, which may indicate a read error. J is TRBJ1-3 and V is TRBV6-1, with 9 bases aligning to TRBD1. Germline values: CDR1 MNHNS, CDR2 SASEGT. The CDR3 consists of 14 residues. CDR3 sequence reads: CASREGTGRGTIYF. The CDR3 bases are TGTGCCAGCAGGGAAGGGACAGGGCGAGGAACCATATATTTT.

The genes are TRBV19 and TRBJ1-4, with 7 positions matching TRBD1. The germline V gene has CDR1 LNHDA and CDR2 SQIVND (reference sequence). The CDR3 sequence is 15 residues long. J gave up 4 bases and V 5 bases, and 7 bases lay outside the gene matches. The CDR3 region is CASSPQGQFNEKLFF. The CDR3 DNA reads as TGTGCCAGTAGTCCACAGGGACAGTTTAATGAAAAACTGTTTTTT.

The chain carries TRBV4-2 and TRBJ2-5; 7 bases line up with TRBD2. Germline-derived CDR1 and CDR2 are LGHNA and YNFKEQ. The CDR3 covers 14 residues. J was trimmed by 3 bases and V by 3 bases; bases with no gene match: 4. The CDR3 spells CASSQGGGEETQYF. CDR3 DNA sequence: TGTGCCAGCAGCCAGGGTGGGGGGGAAGAGACCCAGTACTTC.

The genes are TRBV7-9 and TRBJ1-2; D uncertain. Deletions cut 2 bases from V and 2 bases from J, with 6 bases between. This CDR3 contains 13 residues. The germline V gene encodes CDR1 SEHNR and CDR2 FQNEAQ (reference sequence). In DNA form, the CDR3 reads TGTGCCAGCAGCTTACCGGGAAACTATGGCTACACCTTC. It encodes CASSLPGNYGYTF.

The V call is TRBV6-6, the J call TRBJ2-7, with D possibly being TRBD1 (6 bases). The CDR3 is 10 residues long. The germline V gene encodes CDR1 MNHNY and CDR2 SVGAGI (reference sequence). V lost 8 bases and J 5 bases, leaving 7 bases between the germline ends. Here the CDR3 reads CASWGHEQYF. The CDR3 DNA follows: TGTGCCAGCTGGGGGCACGAGCAGTACTTC.

V is TRBV9 and J is TRBJ1-1; D call uncertain. Trimming took off 4 bases at V and 1 base at J, with 11 bases between the two ends. Germline CDR1 SGDLS, CDR2 YYNGEE. This CDR3 has 14 amino acids. CDR3 loop: CASSPQVTNTEAFF. The CDR3 DNA reads as TGTGCCAGCAGCCCCCAGGTAACGAACACTGAAGCTTTCTTT.

The genes are TRBV7-9 and TRBJ1-1; D might be TRBD1 (5 bases). Germline V gives CDR1 SEHNR, CDR2 FQNEAQ (reference sequence). The CDR3 spans 14 residues. V gave up 3 bases and J gave up 1 base, with 9 bases separating them. CDR3 in amino acids: CASSLGGANTEAFF. DNA for the CDR3: TGTGCCAGCAGCTTGGGCGGGGCGAACACTGAAGCTTTCTTT.

This clone occurred a few times. The chain employs TRBV6-5 and TRBJ1-6, with a tentative D call TRBD1 (6 bases). Trimming shortened V by 2 bases and J by 7 bases, and 15 bases separated the two germline ends. Germline V gene sequence: CDR1 MNHEY, CDR2 SVGAGI. CDR3 size: 16 residues. The chain's CDR3 is CASSYAEMTGNSPLHF. The CDR3 DNA reads TGTGCCAGCAGTTACGCAGAAATGACAGGCAATTCACCCCTCCACTTT.

The V call is TRBV11-2, the J call TRBJ2-5; 8 bases align to TRBD2. V was pared by 2 bases and J by 5 bases, with 4 bases of the junction left unmatched. Germline assignment: CDR1 SGHAT and CDR2 FQNNGV. The CDR3 consists of 14 residues. The CDR3 sequence is CASSLWSGGETQYF. The CDR3 nucleotides are TGTGCCAGCAGCTTATGGAGCGGGGGTGAGACCCAGTACTTC.